This paragraph reports one T cell receptor beta chain. Self-reported history from a screening survey and questionnaire set each donor's cohort. Exposed participants encountered a COVID-19 case during the 2 weeks preceding study entry. This record belongs to a study of blood T cell repertoires in COVID-19. Turning to the study itself: COVID-19 samples collected from the United States, Italy and Spain covered acute and convalescent phases. The analysed material was cDNA or gDNA that came from T cells, B-cell-depleted T cells, or PBMCs.

Trimming cost V 2 bases and J 5 bases, with 11 bases left between them. The CDR3 contains 14 residues. CDR1 MNHNS and CDR2 SASEGT come from the germline V gene. Profiling relied on immunoSEQ multiplex PCR, and the TCRdb table lists in-frame clones only, not all of them. The sample has a few hundred thousand clones, roughly 86% seen once. The sample comprised PBMCs or T cells enriched from blood (not recorded which). This sequence joins TRBV6-1 and TRBJ2-3, with D uncertain. The receptor comes from a woman in her forties or fifties who had been exposed to COVID-19. Written as DNA, the CDR3 is TGTGCCAGCAGTGAACGGCTAGACCGAGATACGCAGTATTTT. It is translated as CASSERLDRDTQYF.